The clone carrying this TCR beta chain is medium-sized by share. What it binds is unknown. These data originate in a study of T and B cells in COVID-19 patients. Study information: Most recovered patients had mild to moderate COVID-19 treated as outpatients.

Multiplex PCR with BIOMED2 TRB-A/B primer pools amplified TRB rearrangements. A single record per CDR3 protein comes from TCRdb applying MiXCR to the multiplex PCR reads. The sample includes several thousand distinct CDR3 sequences, 20% to 25% of them seen just once. TRB was amplified from about 250-500 ng of blood genomic DNA. Germline assignment: CDR1 SGHVS and CDR2 FNYEAQ. The V end lost 3 bases, the J end lost 5 bases, and 10 bases lay between the germline ends. The CDR3 spans 14 residues. Study-level points and caveats: CD4+, regulatory T cell, CD8+ and sorted SARS-CoV-2-responsive or tetramer+ T cells were not yet sequenced.

The clonotype originates from a human donor who had recovered from COVID-19. Sequencing used blood. This chain uses TRBV7-6 with TRBJ2-2; D is uncertain. CDR3 nucleotides: TGTGCCAGCAGCTTGTTTGAAGGAACCGGGGAGCTGTTTTTT. Translation: CASSLFEGTGELFF. Using reference TRBV7-6 and TRBJ2-2 for the parts outside the CDR3, the full variable domain is GAGVSQSPRYKVTKRGQDVALRCDPISGHVSLYWYRQALGQGPEFLTYFNYEAQQDKSGLPNDRFSAERPEGSISTLTIQRTEQRDSAMYRCASSLFEGTGELFFGEGSRLTVL.